One sample yielded the 28 T cell receptor beta chains listed below, sequenced in a study of CD4 T cells in relation to SARS-CoV-2 and coronaviruses (dated by TCRdb to the early 2020s). The library was made by the immunoSEQ multiplex PCR assay. This immuneACCESS table, as held by TCRdb, lists in-frame sequences with V and J called but not all clones. Of the missing ones, under half trace to an unresolved V gene in checked studies; the others have no known cause. The sample contains about 56,000 clones, 92% of them found a single time. The ten largest clonotypes hold 0.3% to 0.45% of the sample. The sequenced material came from naive CD4+ T cells from PBMCs. According to the study, the label for this sample's cell subset or site signals: naive CD4+ T cells isolated by negative enrichment. These receptors all stem from an adult with COVID-19.

The CDR3 here is CASSFPAGEAFF. As DNA, the CDR3 is TGTGCCAGCAGCTTTCCGGCAGGGGAAGCTTTCTTT. The chain employs TRBV7-9 and TRBJ1-1, with D perhaps TRBD1 (5 bases). V dropped 3 bases and J dropped 8 bases, with 10 bases sitting between them. Germline V gives CDR1 SEHNR, CDR2 FQNEAQ (reference sequence). The CDR3 length is 12 residues. The variable domain in full, with the rest retrieved from reference TRBV7-9 and TRBJ1-1, is DTGVSQNPRHKITKRGQNVTFRCDPISEHNRLYWYRQTLGQGPEFLTYFQNEAQLEKSRLLSDRFSAERPKGSFSTLEIQRTEQGDSAMYLCASSFPAGEAFFGQGTRLTVV.

V is TRBV19 and J is TRBJ1-6; no clear D. Trimming cost V 4 bases and J 12 bases, with 16 bases left between them. This CDR3 comprises 14 residues. Germline CDR1 LNHDA, CDR2 SQIVND (reference sequence). CDR3 sequence: CASSTSLSSVPLHF. The DNA for the CDR3 is TGTGCCAGTAGTACCTCACTTTCATCTGTACCCCTCCACTTT.

V is TRBV4-3 and J is TRBJ1-4; D not resolved. The CDR3 consists of 13 residues. Germline loops: CDR1 LGHNA, CDR2 YSLEER. V was shortened by 5 bases and J by 7 bases, with 11 bases between the two germline ends. CDR3 nucleotides: TGCGCCAGCAGCGAGCTTGGGGTTGAAAAACTGTTTTTT. This encodes CASSELGVEKLFF.

This chain links TRBV3-1 (or the pseudogene TRBV3-2) with TRBJ2-1; maybe TRBD2 (5 bases). CDR1 and CDR2 from the germline V gene are LGHDT and YNNKEL (reference sequence). The CDR3 contains 14 residues. The V end lost 4 bases, the J end lost 9 bases, and 16 bases lay between the germline ends. CDR3 amino acids: CASSLLAIEAEQFF. In nucleotides, the CDR3 is TGTGCCAGCAGCCTCCTAGCCATTGAAGCTGAGCAGTTCTTC.

The rearrangement uses TRBV7-8 and TRBJ1-5, with 8 bases aligning to TRBD1. V gave up 5 bases and J gave up 7 bases; unmatched junction bases: 7. The CDR3 sequence is 14 residues long. In germline, CDR1 is SGHVS, CDR2 FQNEAQ. The DNA of the CDR3 is TGTGCCAGCAGCGCGAAAGACAGGGGCCAGCCCCAGCATTTT. Translated, it gives CASSAKDRGQPQHF.

The chain employs TRBV9 and TRBJ1-6; 9 bases line up with TRBD1. Germline lookup yields CDR1 SGDLS and CDR2 YYNGEE. CDR3 length: 15 amino acids. Germline trimming cut 3 bases from V and 7 bases from J; bases unmatched to any gene: 5. CDR3 sequence: CASSATGTGNSPLHF. CDR3 bases: TGTGCCAGCAGCGCTACCGGGACAGGGAATTCACCCCTCCACTTT.

This sequence joins TRBV28 and TRBJ2-7, with D perhaps matching TRBD1 or TRBD2 (5 bases each). V was pared by 3 bases and J by 0 bases, with 18 bases between. This CDR3 comprises 17 residues. The germline V gene has CDR1 MDHEN and CDR2 SYDVKM. The CDR3 DNA sequence: TGTGCCAGCAGTTTCGGGGCCTTTACCAGAGCCTCCTACGAGCAGTACTTC. This encodes CASSFGAFTRASYEQYF.

This clone was recorded once. This chain uses TRBV28 with TRBJ2-5; 8 bases align to TRBD2. Germline assignment: CDR1 MDHEN and CDR2 SYDVKM. V lost 7 bases, J lost 4 bases, and 5 bases stayed unmatched. The CDR3 loop spans 13 amino acids. In DNA, the CDR3 is TGTGCCAGCAAAGCGGGAGCTAGAGAGACCCAGTACTTC. Translated, it gives CASKAGARETQYF.

The chain combines TRBV5-1 with TRBJ2-1; the D gene is possibly TRBD2 (5 bases). The length of the CDR3 is 16 residues. In germline, CDR1 is SGHRS, CDR2 YFSETQ. The V end was cut by 0 bases, the J end by 0 bases, with 10 bases between. The CDR3 DNA reads TGCGCCAGCAGCTTGGACATAGGAGGCTCCTACAATGAGCAGTTCTTC. Encoded protein: CASSLDIGGSYNEQFF.

This clone occurred once. CDR3 loop: CASSQGQGGGYTF. In nucleotides, the CDR3 is TGTGCCAGCAGCCAAGGACAGGGGGGTGGCTACACCTTC. The gene calls are TRBV3-1 (or the pseudogene TRBV3-2) and TRBJ1-2, with 9 bases fitting TRBD1. From germline, CDR1 is LGHDT and CDR2 YNNKEL (reference sequence). The CDR3 is made up of 13 amino acids. V lost 1 base, J lost 7 bases, and 1 base stayed unmatched.

The chain uses TRBV7-3 and TRBJ2-3, with a possible D match to TRBD2 (6 bases). The V gene lost 5 bases and the J gene lost 2 bases, with 14 bases spanning the gap. The CDR3 is 15 amino acids. In germline, CDR1 is SGHTA, CDR2 FQGTGA. CDR3 in DNA: TGTGCCAGCAGCCTAGGACTACACTCCACAGATACGCAGTATTTT. Amino acids: CASSLGLHSTDTQYF.

CDR3 sequence reads: CASSFIFSGSNRYEQYF. The CDR3 nucleotides read TGTGCCAGCAGCTTTATATTCAGCGGGAGTAACCGTTACGAGCAGTACTTC. The chain links TRBV5-6 to TRBJ2-7, with 8 bases identical to TRBD2. CDR1 and CDR2 from the germline V gene are SGHDT and YYEEEE. The CDR3 has 17 amino acids. Germline trimming cut 2 bases from V and 4 bases from J; bases unmatched to any gene: 14.

This chain links TRBV7-8 with TRBJ2-2, with 8 positions matching TRBD1. Germline values: CDR1 SGHVS, CDR2 FQNEAQ. The CDR3 is 15 residues long. Trimming took 6 bases from V and 3 from J; bases not matched to a gene: 6. CDR3 in amino acids: CASSFRTGYTGELFF. The CDR3, as DNA: TGTGCCAGCAGTTTTAGGACAGGGTACACCGGGGAGCTGTTTTTT.

This chain joins TRBV9 and TRBJ1-5; tentative D call: TRBD1 (5 bases). The CDR3 totals 14 residues. Trimming pared 2 bases from V and 5 bases from J, leaving 11 bases between. Germline V gene data show CDR1 as SGDLS and CDR2 as YYNGEE. CDR3 residues: CASSVGTAHQPQHF. DNA of the CDR3: TGTGCCAGCAGCGTTGGGACTGCTCATCAGCCCCAGCATTTT.

The chain is built from TRBV4-1 and TRBJ2-7; D possibly matches TRBD1 or TRBD2 (6 bases each). CDR3 length equals 17 residues. Trimming removed 4 bases from V and 3 bases from J, with 22 bases in between. Looked up from germline, CDR1 is MGHRA and CDR2 is YSYEKL. The CDR3 sequence: CASSPSGALVGGYEQYF. The DNA of the CDR3 is TGCGCCAGCAGCCCGTCGGGGGCACTAGTAGGGGGCTACGAGCAGTACTTC.

This chain connects TRBV6-5 to TRBJ1-2, with 11 bases aligning to TRBD1. CDR1 is MNHEY and CDR2 is SVGAGI in the germline V gene. CDR3 size: 15 residues. The V gene end was trimmed by 5 bases and the J gene end by 7 bases; junction bases not matched to a gene: 9. The CDR3 DNA reads as TGTGCCAGCAGTCGACCCGGGACAGGGGGAATTGGCTACACCTTC. This gives the protein CASSRPGTGGIGYTF.

V gene TRBV18 combines with J gene TRBJ1-5; tentative D call: TRBD1 (6 bases). CDR1 and CDR2 (germline): KGHSH, LQKENI. V was cut by 3 bases and J by 6 bases, with 9 bases left in between. The CDR3 covers 13 residues. CDR3 amino acids: CASSPGQGQPQHF. The CDR3 nucleotides are TGTGCCAGCTCACCGGGACAAGGTCAGCCCCAGCATTTT. Together with reference TRBV18 and TRBJ1-5, the CDR3 gives the full variable domain: NAGVMQNPRHLVRRRGQEARLRCSPMKGHSHVYWYRQLPEEGLKFMVYLQKENIIDESGMPKERFSAEFPKEGPSILRIQQVVRGDSAAYFCASSPGQGQPQHFGDGTRLSIL.

Details on this clone: The sample carries other DNA sequences with the same CDR3. The V call is TRBV20-1, the J call TRBJ1-1; D unclear. The germline CDR1 and CDR2 sequences are DFQATT and SNEGSKA (reference sequence). The CDR3 runs 10 residues. The V gene lost 3 bases and the J gene lost 10 bases, with 9 bases spanning the gap. CDR3: CSASLGGAFF. In DNA form, the CDR3 reads TGCAGTGCTAGCCTCGGCGGAGCTTTCTTT.

The genes are TRBV9 and TRBJ1-1; D ambiguous. CDR3 size: 12 residues. V was cut by 6 bases and J by 3 bases, with 9 bases left in between. CDR1 is SGDLS and CDR2 is YYNGEE in the germline V gene. Here the CDR3 reads CASTPADTEAFF. The CDR3 nucleotides are TGTGCCAGCACACCGGCAGACACTGAAGCTTTCTTT.

This clone turned up a few times. The CDR3 spells CASSRRDRELNTGELFF. The CDR3 bases are TGCGCCAGCAGCCGCCGGGACAGAGAGCTGAACACCGGGGAGCTGTTTTTT. V is TRBV4-1 and J is TRBJ2-2, with 7 bases matching TRBD1. This CDR3 has 17 amino acids. V lost 4 bases to trimming and J lost 1 base; unmatched junction nucleotides: 9. CDR1 and CDR2 from the germline V gene are MGHRA and YSYEKL.

The chain couples TRBV12-3 or TRBV12-4 to TRBJ2-5; maybe TRBD2 (6 bases). CDR3 length: 13 amino acids. V lost 5 bases and J 5 bases, leaving 12 bases between the germline ends. Here the CDR3 reads CASSRVSGETQYF. The CDR3 coding sequence is TGTGCCAGCAGTCGGGTGAGCGGGGAGACCCAGTACTTC.

The rearrangement joins TRBV6-5 to TRBJ2-1, with D possibly matching TRBD2 (5 bases). The length of the CDR3 is 16 residues. The V and J ends lost 0 bases and 4 bases respectively, with 13 bases between them. Germline CDR1 is MNHEY and CDR2 is SVGAGI. The CDR3 DNA sequence: TGTGCCAGCAGTTACTCGAAAGTGTGGGAGTACAATGAGCAGTTCTTC. This gives the protein CASSYSKVWEYNEQFF.

This chain links TRBV20-1 with TRBJ2-3; TRBD2 matches 7 bases. The germline V gene has CDR1 DFQATT and CDR2 SNEGSKA (reference sequence). This CDR3 comprises 11 residues. DNA of the CDR3: TGCGGGGGAGGGAGCACAGATACGCAGTATTTT. The encoded protein is CGGGSTDTQYF.

CDR3: CASSPDHSEAFF. The CDR3 DNA reads TGTGCCAGCTCACCGGACCATTCTGAAGCTTTCTTT. The chain recombines TRBV18 with TRBJ1-1; no definite D call. With 3 bases removed from V and 6 bases from J, the gap between germline ends came to 8 bases. The CDR3 sequence is 12 residues long. The germline CDR1 and CDR2 sequences are KGHSH and LQKENI.

The rearrangement joins TRBV5-5 to TRBJ2-5, with D maybe TRBD2 (6 bases). V dropped 4 bases and J dropped 4 bases, with 17 bases sitting between them. In germline, CDR1 is SGHKS, CDR2 YYEKEE (reference sequence). The CDR3 totals 15 residues. The CDR3 nucleotides read TGTGCCAGCAGCCCCCAAGGAGGGCCGCTAGAGACCCAGTACTTC. It yields the protein CASSPQGGPLETQYF.

The chain couples TRBV5-1 to TRBJ2-5, with TRBD2 matching over 7 bases. The CDR3 covers 16 residues. Germline V gene sequence: CDR1 SGHRS, CDR2 YFSETQ. V was pared by 2 bases and J by 5 bases, with 12 bases of the junction left unmatched. The DNA of the CDR3 is TGCGCCAGCAGCTTCGGGGGAGGGCGCTCGGGGGAGACCCAGTACTTC. This gives the protein CASSFGGGRSGETQYF.

This clone was recorded a few times. The V and J genes are TRBV19 and TRBJ1-6, with TRBD1 as a possible D gene (6 bases). Germline CDR1 reads LNHDA; CDR2 reads SQIVND (reference sequence). The CDR3 spans 16 residues. Between the trimmed V and J ends, which lost 6 bases and 10 bases, there was a span of 22 bases. CDR3 nucleotide sequence: TGTGCCAGTAGCGAACGGGGGGGCGGAACGAACTCACCCCTCCACTTT. Amino acid sequence: CASSERGGGTNSPLHF.

The rearrangement joins TRBV7-7 to TRBJ2-1, with 10 bases matching TRBD2. This CDR3 is built from 21 residues. The germline CDR1 and CDR2 sequences are SSHAT and FNYEAQ (reference sequence). J was trimmed by 0 bases and V by 5 bases; bases with no gene match: 19. The CDR3: CASSPGIGLAGVRSSYNEQFF. DNA of the CDR3: TGTGCCAGCAGCCCCGGTATTGGTCTAGCGGGAGTTAGGAGCTCCTACAATGAGCAGTTCTTC. The whole variable domain, filled in from reference TRBV7-7 and TRBJ2-1, reads GAGVSQSPRYKVTKRGQDVTLRCDPISSHATLYWYQQALGQGPEFLTYFNYEAQPDKSGLPSDRFSAERPEGSISTLTIQRTEQRDSAMYRCASSPGIGLAGVRSSYNEQFFGPGTRLTVL.